This T cell receptor beta chain was identified in a study of blood T cells in healthy people across ages. Primers used in a second PCR of roughly 6 to 12 cycles were a sample-barcoded 5' primer and a J-beta primer mix. TCRdb recomputed calls from the 5' RACE reads with MiXCR, one row per CDR3 protein. The data contain over 1,300,000 distinct CDR3 sequences, 45% to 70% of them seen just once; the ten biggest clones take up 6.7%. The sequencing input was blood. The receptor comes from a young man in good health.

The DNA for the CDR3 is TGTGCCATCAATACAGGGAACTTCAACTATGGCTACACCTTC. Protein product: CAINTGNFNYGYTF. The genes are TRBV10-3 and TRBJ1-2; weak D call: TRBD1 (6 bases). Germline assignment: CDR1 ENHRY and CDR2 SYGVKD. V dropped 7 bases and J dropped 2 bases, with 14 bases sitting between them. The CDR3 contains 14 residues.